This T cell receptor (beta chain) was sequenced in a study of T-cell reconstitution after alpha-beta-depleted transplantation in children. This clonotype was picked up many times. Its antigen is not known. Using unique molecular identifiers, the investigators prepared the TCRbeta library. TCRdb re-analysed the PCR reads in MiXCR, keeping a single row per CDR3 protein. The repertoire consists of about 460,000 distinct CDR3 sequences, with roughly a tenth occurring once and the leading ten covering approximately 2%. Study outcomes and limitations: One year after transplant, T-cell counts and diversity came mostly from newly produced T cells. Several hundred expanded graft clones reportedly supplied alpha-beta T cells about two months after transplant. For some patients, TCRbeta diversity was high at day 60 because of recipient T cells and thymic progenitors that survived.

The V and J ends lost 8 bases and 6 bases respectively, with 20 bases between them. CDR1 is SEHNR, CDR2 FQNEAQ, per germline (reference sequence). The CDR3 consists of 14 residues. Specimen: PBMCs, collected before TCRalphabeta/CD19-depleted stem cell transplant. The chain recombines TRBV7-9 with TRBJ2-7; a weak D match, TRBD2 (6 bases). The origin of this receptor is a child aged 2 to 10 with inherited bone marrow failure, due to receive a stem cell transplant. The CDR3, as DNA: TGTGCCAGCTGCGGCCTGGGGACTTCGGGCGAGCAGTACTTC. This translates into CASCGLGTSGEQYF.